The 4 T cell receptor beta chains below come from one sample, sequenced in a study of blood T cell repertoires in COVID-19. Method: immunoSEQ multiplex PCR; TCRdb's copy keeps in-frame clones and lacks some. Counted here are about 200,000 clones, 70% to 90% occurring once; the ten biggest clones make up approximately 5.5%. Sequencing was carried out using peripheral blood. The receptors were gathered from a man aged 40-49 years with active or convalescent COVID-19.

This clone was observed a single time. The rearrangement joins TRBV10-3 to TRBJ1-2; weak D call: TRBD1 (5 bases). Germline V lookup: CDR1 ENHRY, CDR2 SYGVKD. There are 14 residues in the CDR3. Between the trimmed V and J ends, which lost 0 bases and 8 bases, there was a span of 13 bases. The CDR3 DNA reads TGTGCCATCAGTGAGTCAGGGGCAGCTATGGGCTACACCTTC. This translates into CAISESGAAMGYTF.

This clone has only one observation. The chain combines TRBV5-1 with TRBJ2-2; 14 bases are shared with TRBD2. Per the germline V gene, CDR1 is SGHRS and CDR2 is YFSETQ. Trimming removed 3 bases from V and 5 bases from J; junction bases left unmatched: 6. There are 17 residues in the CDR3. CDR3 sequence (DNA): TGCGCCAGCAGCTCGGGACTAGCGGGAGCGGGGACCGGGGAGCTGTTTTTT. Residues: CASSSGLAGAGTGELFF.

In its sample, this clone was seen many times. The genes are TRBV5-4 and TRBJ1-2, with D uncertain. The CDR3 spans 14 residues. Trimming stripped 0 bases from V and 9 bases from J, with 15 bases between. Germline V gene data show CDR1 as SGHNT and CDR2 as YYREEE (reference sequence). The CDR3 DNA sequence: TGTGCCAGCAGCTTGGAATTGGCTTCGGAGCGCTACACCTTC. This encodes CASSLELASERYTF.

This clone was counted once. The CDR3 here is CASSSRQGAPGELFF. The CDR3 coding sequence is TGCGCCAGCAGCTCCCGGCAGGGGGCTCCCGGGGAGCTGTTTTTT. This rearrangement joins TRBV5-1 to TRBJ2-2; 8 bases line up with TRBD1. The germline gives CDR1 SGHRS, CDR2 YFSETQ. Unmatched junction bases numbered 7, after V lost 3 bases and J lost 6 bases. The CDR3 spans 15 residues.